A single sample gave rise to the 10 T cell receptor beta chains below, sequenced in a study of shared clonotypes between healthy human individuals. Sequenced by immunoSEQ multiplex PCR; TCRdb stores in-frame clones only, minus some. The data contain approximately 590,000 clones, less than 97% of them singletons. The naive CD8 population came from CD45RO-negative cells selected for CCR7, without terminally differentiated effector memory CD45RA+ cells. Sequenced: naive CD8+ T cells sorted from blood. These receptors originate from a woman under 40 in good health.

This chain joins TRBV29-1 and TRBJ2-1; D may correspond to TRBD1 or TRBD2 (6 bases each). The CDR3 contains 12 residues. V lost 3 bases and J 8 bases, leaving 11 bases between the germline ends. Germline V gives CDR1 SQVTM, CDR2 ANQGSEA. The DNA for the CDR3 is TGCAGCGTTGATGGGGGGCTCGATGAGCAGTTCTTC. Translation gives CSVDGGLDEQFF.

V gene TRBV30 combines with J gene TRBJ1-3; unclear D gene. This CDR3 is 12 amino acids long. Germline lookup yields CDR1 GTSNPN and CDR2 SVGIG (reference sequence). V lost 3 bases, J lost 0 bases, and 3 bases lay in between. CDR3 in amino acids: CAWRFSGNTIYF. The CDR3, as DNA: TGTGCCTGGAGGTTCTCTGGAAACACCATATATTTT.

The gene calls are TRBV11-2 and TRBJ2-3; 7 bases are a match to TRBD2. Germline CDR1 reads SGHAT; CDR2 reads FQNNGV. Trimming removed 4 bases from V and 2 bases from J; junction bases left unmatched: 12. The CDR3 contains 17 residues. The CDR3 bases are TGTGCCAGCAGCTCAAGACCAGGCGGGAGTATCACAGATACGCAGTATTTT. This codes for CASSSRPGGSITDTQYF.

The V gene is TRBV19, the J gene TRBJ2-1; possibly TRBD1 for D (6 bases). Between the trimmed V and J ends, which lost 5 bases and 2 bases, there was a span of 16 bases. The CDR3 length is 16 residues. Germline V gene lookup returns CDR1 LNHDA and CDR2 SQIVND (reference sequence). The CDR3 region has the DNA TGTGCCAGTAGTGGGTCAACAGGGCATACCTACAATGAGCAGTTCTTC. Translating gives CASSGSTGHTYNEQFF.

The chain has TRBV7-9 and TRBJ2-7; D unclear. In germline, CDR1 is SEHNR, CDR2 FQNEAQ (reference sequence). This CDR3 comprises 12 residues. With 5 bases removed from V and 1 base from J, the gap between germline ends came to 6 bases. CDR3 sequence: CASSPGSYEQYF. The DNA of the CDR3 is TGTGCCAGCAGCCCAGGATCCTACGAGCAGTACTTC.

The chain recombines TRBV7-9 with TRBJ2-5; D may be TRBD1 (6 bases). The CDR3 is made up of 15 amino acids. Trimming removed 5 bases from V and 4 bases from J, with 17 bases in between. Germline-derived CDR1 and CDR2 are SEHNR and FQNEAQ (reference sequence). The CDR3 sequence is CASSNRDTRVETQYF. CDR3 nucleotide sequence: TGTGCCAGCAGCAACCGGGACACCCGGGTAGAGACCCAGTACTTC.

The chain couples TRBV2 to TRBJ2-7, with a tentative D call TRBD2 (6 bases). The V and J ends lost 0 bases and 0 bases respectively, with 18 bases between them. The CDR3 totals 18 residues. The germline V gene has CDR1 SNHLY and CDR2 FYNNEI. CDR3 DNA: TGTGCCAGCAGTGAAGCGGCCACGGGGAGGCGGAGCTCCTACGAGCAGTACTTC. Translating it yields CASSEAATGRRSSYEQYF.

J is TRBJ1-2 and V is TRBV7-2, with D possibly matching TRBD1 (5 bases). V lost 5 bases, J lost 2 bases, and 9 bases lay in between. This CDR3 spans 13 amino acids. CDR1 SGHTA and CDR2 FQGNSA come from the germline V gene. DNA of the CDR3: TGTGCCAGCAGCGGGGACCCAAACTATGGCTACACCTTC. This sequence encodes CASSGDPNYGYTF.

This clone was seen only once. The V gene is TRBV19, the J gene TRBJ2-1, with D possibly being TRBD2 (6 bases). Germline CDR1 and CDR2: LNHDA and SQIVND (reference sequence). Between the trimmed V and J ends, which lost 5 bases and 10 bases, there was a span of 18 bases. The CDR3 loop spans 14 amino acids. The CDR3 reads CASSLLTGVIEQFF. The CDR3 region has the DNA TGTGCCAGTAGTCTACTAACGGGAGTGATAGAGCAGTTCTTC.

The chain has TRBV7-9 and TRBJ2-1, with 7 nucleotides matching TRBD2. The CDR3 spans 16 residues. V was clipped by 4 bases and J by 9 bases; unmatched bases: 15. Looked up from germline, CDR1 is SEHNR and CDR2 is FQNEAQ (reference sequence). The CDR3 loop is CASSSSPGRREPEQFF. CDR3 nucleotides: TGTGCCAGCAGCTCCTCTCCGGGGCGGCGGGAGCCTGAGCAGTTCTTC.